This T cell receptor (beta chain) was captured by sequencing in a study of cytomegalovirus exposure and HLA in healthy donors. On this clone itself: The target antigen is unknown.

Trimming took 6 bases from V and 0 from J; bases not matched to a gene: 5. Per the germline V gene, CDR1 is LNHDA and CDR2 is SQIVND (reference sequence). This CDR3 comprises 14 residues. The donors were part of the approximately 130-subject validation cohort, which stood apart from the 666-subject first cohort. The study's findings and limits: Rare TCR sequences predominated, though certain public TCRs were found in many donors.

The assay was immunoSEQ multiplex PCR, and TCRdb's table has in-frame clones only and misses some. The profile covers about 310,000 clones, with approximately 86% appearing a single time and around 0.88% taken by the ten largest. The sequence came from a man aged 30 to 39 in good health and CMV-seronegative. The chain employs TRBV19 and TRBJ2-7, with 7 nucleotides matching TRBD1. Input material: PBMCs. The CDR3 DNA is TGTGCCAGTAGGACGACAGGGTCCTCCTACGAGCAGTACTTC. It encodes CASRTTGSSYEQYF.